This T cell receptor (beta chain) comes out of a study of cytomegalovirus exposure and HLA in healthy donors. TCRdb's table, derived via immunoSEQ multiplex PCR, lists solely in-frame clones and lacks some. The data show roughly 63,000 clones, 89% seen once. V gave up 5 bases and J gave up 5 bases; unmatched junction bases: 8. Germline lookup yields CDR1 ENHRY and CDR2 SYGVKD. The CDR3 totals 16 residues. The V and J genes are TRBV10-3 and TRBJ2-2, with 10 bases aligning to TRBD2. Sequencing input: PBMCs. This receptor was taken from a woman between 18 and 29 years old in good health and CMV-seronegative. The CDR3 nucleotides read TGTGCCATCAGTCTAGAACTAGCGGGAACTACCGGGGAGCTGTTTTTT. It encodes CAISLELAGTTGELFF.